Presented here are 12 T cell receptor beta chains from one specimen sequenced in a study of blood T cells in healthy people across ages (dated by TCRdb to 2015 to 2017). Library creation used 5' RACE. Sequencing took place on an Illumina HiSeq 2500. A second about 7 to 12 cycle PCR used a sample-barcoded 5' primer and a J-beta primer mix. TCRdb's own reprocessing of the public reads used fastp at Q25 and MiXCR and kept productive beta chains. Here each entry gathers all rows of one CDR3 protein and keeps the most common genes and DNA. The sample table records 1.2 million to 1.5 million distinct CDR3 sequences; roughly 64% of these occur just once. Over 5.5% of the sample is in the top ten clones. Sequenced sample: blood. These receptors were taken from a man aged 18 to 35 in good health.

V is TRBV10-2 and J is TRBJ2-4; 7 bases are a match to TRBD1. The J call is uncertain, as TRBJ2-7 better fits the DNA end. Germline values: CDR1 WSHSY, CDR2 SAAADI. The CDR3 extends over 14 amino acids. The CDR3 DNA reads as TGCGCCAGCAGAGACAGGGAAGGGCTATCCGAGCAGTACTTC. Amino acids: CASRDREGLSEQYF.

The chain uses TRBV29-1 and TRBJ2-4; TRBD2 matches at 7 bases. Germline V gene lookup returns CDR1 SQVTM and CDR2 ANQGSEA. The CDR3 runs 18 residues. Trimming cost V 4 bases and J 0 bases; bases outside gene matches: 15. The CDR3 DNA is TGCAGCGTTGTCCGCCTTAGGGCTAGCGGACTAGCCAAAAACATTCAGTACTTC. Its protein is CSVVRLRASGLAKNIQYF.

The chain combines TRBV27 with TRBJ1-6, with D possibly TRBD1 on 6 matching bases. Trimming removed 7 bases at V and 8 bases at J, with 18 bases between. There are 15 residues in the CDR3. CDR1 and CDR2 (germline): MNHEY, SMNVEV (reference sequence). This CDR3 reads CASTLTGLGYSPLHF. The CDR3 region has the DNA TGTGCCAGCACCCTGACAGGTTTAGGTTATTCACCCCTCCACTTT.

This chain uses TRBV29-1 with TRBJ2-7; D possibly corresponds to TRBD1 (6 bases). The CDR3 covers 13 residues. V shed 5 bases and J shed 7 bases, with 18 bases lying between them. CDR1 and CDR2 (germline): SQVTM, ANQGSEA. CDR3 in amino acids: CSVRDAGAWEQYF. As DNA, the CDR3 is TGCAGCGTTCGTGACGCAGGGGCTTGGGAGCAGTACTTC.

This clonotype was counted only a few times. CDR3 in amino acids: CASSPGTGRLKLFF. CDR3 nucleotide sequence: TGTGCCAGCAGCCCCGGGACAGGACGCCTAAAACTGTTTTTT. The chain has TRBV2 and TRBJ1-4, with 8 bases matching TRBD1. This CDR3 comprises 14 residues. V lost 6 bases, J lost 10 bases, and 10 bases stayed unmatched. CDR1 and CDR2 from the germline V gene are SNHLY and FYNNEI.

The chain carries TRBV7-6 and TRBJ2-1; TRBD2 matches at 8 bases. Per germline, CDR1 SGHVS and CDR2 FNYEAQ. CDR3 length: 14 residues. The trim removed 5 bases at V and 7 bases at J, leaving 7 bases unmatched. The CDR3 DNA reads as TGTGCCAGCAGCCCCGGGACTAGTAAGAATGAGCAGTTCTTC. Translating it yields CASSPGTSKNEQFF.

Here the CDR3 DNA reads TGTGCCACCAGTGATGGGGACAGTCAAGAGACCCAGTACTTC. Residues: CATSDGDSQETQYF. The V gene is TRBV24-1, the J gene TRBJ2-5, with TRBD1 matching 7 bases. In germline, CDR1 is KGHDR, CDR2 SFDVKD. Trimming removed 3 bases from V and 2 bases from J; junction bases left unmatched: 2. This CDR3 contains 14 residues.

This rearrangement joins TRBV4-1 to TRBJ1-1; TRBD1 might be the D (6 bases). V was clipped by 4 bases and J by 1 base, with 19 bases between them. This CDR3 is built from 17 residues. Germline lookup yields CDR1 MGHRA and CDR2 YSYEKL. The CDR3 reads CASSLQGQRGKNTEAFF. In DNA form, the CDR3 reads TGCGCCAGCAGCCTCCAGGGGCAGAGGGGGAAGAACACTGAAGCTTTCTTT.

The chain has TRBV20-1 and TRBJ2-1; 13 nucleotides match TRBD2. Trimming removed 6 bases from V and 6 bases from J; junction bases left unmatched: 5. The CDR3 has 14 residues. The germline V gene encodes CDR1 DFQATT and CDR2 SNEGSKA (reference sequence). The CDR3 sequence: CSALTSGGTNEQFF. The CDR3 nucleotides read TGCAGTGCACTGACTAGCGGGGGGACCAATGAGCAGTTCTTC.

The chain uses TRBV4-1 and TRBJ2-7; no clear D gene. The CDR3 totals 16 residues. V dropped 1 base and J dropped 3 bases, with 16 bases sitting between them. Looked up from germline, CDR1 is MGHRA and CDR2 is YSYEKL. CDR3 sequence reads: CASSQGVSRNIYEQYF. CDR3 DNA: TGCGCCAGCAGCCAAGGAGTTAGCAGGAATATCTACGAGCAGTACTTC.

This clonotype was seen more than once but under ten times. J is TRBJ2-7 and V is TRBV7-9, with a possible D match to TRBD1 (6 bases). The CDR3 contains 13 residues. Germline CDR1 and CDR2: SEHNR and FQNEAQ (reference sequence). Trimming pared 5 bases from V and 6 bases from J, leaving 14 bases between. The CDR3 is CASSPDSPSEQYF. The CDR3 DNA is TGTGCCAGCAGCCCGGACAGCCCTAGCGAGCAGTACTTC.

The chain carries TRBV11-2 and TRBJ2-5; tentatively, D is TRBD2 (6 bases). Judging by the DNA end, TRBJ2-7 fits better; the J call may be wrong. Germline V CDR1 and CDR2: SGHAT, FQNNGV. The CDR3 spans 14 residues. CDR3 in amino acids: CASSLFGSPYEQYF. The CDR3, as DNA: TGTGCCAGCAGCCTTTTCGGGAGTCCCTACGAGCAGTACTTC.